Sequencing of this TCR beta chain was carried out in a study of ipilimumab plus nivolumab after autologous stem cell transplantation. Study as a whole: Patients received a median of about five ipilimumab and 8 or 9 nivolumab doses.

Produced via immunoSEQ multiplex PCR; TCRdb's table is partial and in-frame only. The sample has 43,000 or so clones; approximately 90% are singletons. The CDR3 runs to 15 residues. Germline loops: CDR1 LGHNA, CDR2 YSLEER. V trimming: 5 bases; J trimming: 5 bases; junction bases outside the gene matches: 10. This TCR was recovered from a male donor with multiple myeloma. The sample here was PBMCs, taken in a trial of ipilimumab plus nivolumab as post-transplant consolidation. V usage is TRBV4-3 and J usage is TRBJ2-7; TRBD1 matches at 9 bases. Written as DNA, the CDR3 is TGCGCCAGCAGCTACCTTGGGACAGGGATTAACGAGCAGTACTTC. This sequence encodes CASSYLGTGINEQYF.